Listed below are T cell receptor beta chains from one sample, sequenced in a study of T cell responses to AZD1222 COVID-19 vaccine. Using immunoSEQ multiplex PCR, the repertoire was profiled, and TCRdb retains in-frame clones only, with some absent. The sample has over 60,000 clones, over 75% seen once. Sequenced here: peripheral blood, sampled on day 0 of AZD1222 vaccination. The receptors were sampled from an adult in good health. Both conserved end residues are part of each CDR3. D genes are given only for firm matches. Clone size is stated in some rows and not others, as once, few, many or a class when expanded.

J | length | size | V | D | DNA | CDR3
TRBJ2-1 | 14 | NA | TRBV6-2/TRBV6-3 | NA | TGTGCCAGCAGTTATCAGCAGGATTACAATGAGCAGTTCTTC | CASSYQQDYNEQFF
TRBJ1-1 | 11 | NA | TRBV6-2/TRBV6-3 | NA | TGTGCCAGCAGTCGGGAGGTTGAAGCTTTCTTT | CASSREVEAFF
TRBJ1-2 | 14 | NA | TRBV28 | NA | TGTGCCAGCAGACCCACACTTTCCGCCTATGGCTACACCTTC | CASRPTLSAYGYTF
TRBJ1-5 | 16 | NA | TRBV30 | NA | TGTGCCTGGAGTGTGGGCGTCGGAAATAGCAATCAGCCCCAGCATTTT | CAWSVGVGNSNQPQHF
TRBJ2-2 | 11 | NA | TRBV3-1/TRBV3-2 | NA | TGTGCCAGCAGCCAATCCGGGGAGCTGTTTTTT | CASSQSGELFF
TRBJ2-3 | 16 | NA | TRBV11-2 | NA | TGTGCCAGCAGCCCCCGGGGATATACCCTCACAGATACGCAGTATTTT | CASSPRGYTLTDTQYF
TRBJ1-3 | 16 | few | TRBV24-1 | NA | TGTGCCACCAGTGATGCGGGACGGGCCTCTGGAAACACCATATATTTT | CATSDAGRASGNTIYF
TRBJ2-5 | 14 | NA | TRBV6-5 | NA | TGTGCCAGCAGTCCTCAGGGAAGACAAGAGACCCAGTACTTC | CASSPQGRQETQYF
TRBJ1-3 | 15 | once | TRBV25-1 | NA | TGTGCCTGCTCCCGGACTGACGGACAGGGAAACACCATATATTTT | CACSRTDGQGNTIYF
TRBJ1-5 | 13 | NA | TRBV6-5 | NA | TGTGCCAGCACCGTGGGGCTACATCAGCCCCAGCATTTT | CASTVGLHQPQHF
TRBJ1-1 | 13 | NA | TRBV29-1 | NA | TGCAGCGTTGGGGGGTTGGGTGAGACTGAAGCTTTCTTT | CSVGGLGETEAFF
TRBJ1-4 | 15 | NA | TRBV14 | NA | TGTGCCAGCAGCCAAGGGGGGTCGGCTAATGAAAAACTGTTTTTT | CASSQGGSANEKLFF
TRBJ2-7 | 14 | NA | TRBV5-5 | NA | TGTGCCAGCAGCTTCCGGGACCGTTCCTACGAGCAGTACTTC | CASSFRDRSYEQYF
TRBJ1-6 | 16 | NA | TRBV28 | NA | TGTGCCAGCAGTTTAGCAGGGGACTTCTATAATTCACCCCTCCACTTT | CASSLAGDFYNSPLHF
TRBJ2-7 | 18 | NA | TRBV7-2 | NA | TGTGCCAGCAGCTTAGTCGAATCGGGCAGGGGAAACTCCTACGAGCAGTACTTC | CASSLVESGRGNSYEQYF
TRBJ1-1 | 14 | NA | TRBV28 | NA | TGTGCCAGCAGTCCCCCCCCAGGGACCACTGAAGCTTTCTTT | CASSPPPGTTEAFF
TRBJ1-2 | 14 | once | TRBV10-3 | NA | TGTGCCATCAGTACTAGACAGCAGATCTATGGCTACACCTTC | CAISTRQQIYGYTF
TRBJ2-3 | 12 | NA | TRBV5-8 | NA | TGTGCCAGCCCAAACCCGGGGGATACGCAGTATTTT | CASPNPGDTQYF
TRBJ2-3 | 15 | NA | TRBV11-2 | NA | TGTGCCACCTCGAGGGGGACTTACCCGTCAGATACGCAGTATTTT | CATSRGTYPSDTQYF
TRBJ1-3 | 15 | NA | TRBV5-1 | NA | TGCGCCAGCAGCGCGGACAGTTCAGCTGGAAACACCATATATTTT | CASSADSSAGNTIYF